This entry is about one TCR beta chain. This table comes from immunoSEQ multiplex PCR, and its TCRdb copy is limited to in-frame clones, with some not included. The sample has about 72,000 clones; just over 85% are singletons. This sample is drawn from a study of OX40 agonist ivuxolimab in advanced cancers. The germline V gene encodes CDR1 SGHNT and CDR2 YYREEE (reference sequence). The ends were cut back, 2 bases at V and 4 bases at J, with 19 bases in the middle. CDR3 size: 17 residues. The V call is TRBV5-4, the J call TRBJ1-3; a weak D match, TRBD1 (5 bases). This clonotype was obtained from an adult with an advanced solid tumor such as melanoma, head and neck, liver or kidney cancer. The sequencing here drew on CD4+ or CD8+ T cells sorted from blood, taken in a trial of the OX40 agonist ivuxolimab. The CDR3 is CASSLVGDRSTGNTIYF. In nucleotides, the CDR3 is TGTGCCAGCAGCTTAGTCGGGGACCGGTCGACCGGAAACACCATATATTTT.